This T cell receptor beta chain was observed in a study of T cell responses to AZD1222 COVID-19 vaccine. Overall study results and limits: Clonal diversity may have been underestimated in mostly white British donors. Researchers report vaccine-associated CD4 TCRs spanning spike, with dominance at 160-218 and 743-854. Spike-specific TCR depth and breadth grew after two AZD1222 doses.

The assay was immunoSEQ multiplex PCR, and TCRdb's table has in-frame clones only and misses some. The sample has about 150,000 clones, 70% to 90% seen once; the top ten hold about 1%. As for this clone: What it binds is not known.

Pooling covered second doses at about 4 or about 12 weeks. Germline CDR1 and CDR2: SGDLS and YYNGEE. Deletions cut 5 bases from V and 4 bases from J, with 9 bases between. The CDR3 length is 13 residues. The source of this sequence is an adult who received the AZD1222 COVID-19 vaccine. Sequenced here: peripheral blood, sampled 28 days after the second AZD1222 dose. V usage is TRBV9 and J usage is TRBJ2-2; D is perhaps TRBD2 (6 bases). CDR3 coding DNA: TGTGCCAGCAGGACTAGTTCCACCGGGGAGCTGTTTTTT. Its protein is CASRTSSTGELFF.